Below, one TCR beta chain is given with its context. Sequencing was performed with immunoSEQ multiplex PCR; in TCRdb, only in-frame clones are kept and a portion is missing. The sample has 160,000 or so clones, around 83% seen once; the top ten hold approximately 1.4%. V lost 1 base and J 5 bases, leaving 6 bases between the germline ends. CDR3 length equals 14 residues. Looked up from germline, CDR1 is MNHEY and CDR2 is SVGAGI. The data were taken from a study of blood T cell repertoires in COVID-19. Sequenced: peripheral blood. The receptor comes from a human donor in a cohort sampled during active COVID-19. This chain joins TRBV6-5 and TRBJ1-6; D unresolved. CDR3 nucleotides: TGTGCCAGCAGTTACTGGGCAGATAATTCACCCCTCCACTTT. It is translated as CASSYWADNSPLHF.